The next 23 T cell receptor beta chains were all read from a single sample in a study of CD8 T cells in Susac syndrome. Reverse transcription used about 0.45 to 1 ug RNA and random hexamers. One entry per CDR3 protein results from TCRdb running MiXCR on the immunoSEQ multiplex PCR reads. The sample records about 69,000 distinct CDR3 sequences, 90% to 95% being singletons. Sequencing was performed on CD8+ T cells from PBMCs. The source of these receptors is a human donor with multiple sclerosis.

The J gene is TRBJ2-7, the V gene TRBV20-1; perhaps D is TRBD1 or TRBD2 (5 bases each). Germline V gene lookup returns CDR1 DFQATT and CDR2 SNEGSKA (reference sequence). CDR3 length: 14 residues. Trimming removed 0 bases from V and 6 bases from J, with 15 bases in between. DNA for the CDR3: TGCAGTGCTAGAGATCCCGGGGCTCCTCTCGAGCAGTACTTC. It translates to CSARDPGAPLEQYF.

This clonotype was seen once. The genes are TRBV20-1 and TRBJ2-2; no clear D gene. Germline CDR1 and CDR2: DFQATT and SNEGSKA (reference sequence). The CDR3 is 14 amino acids. Trimming pared 5 bases from V and 6 bases from J, leaving 16 bases between. As DNA, the CDR3 is TGCAGTGCTCGAAAAGTTAGTGAGTCCGGGGAGCTGTTTTTT. Encoded protein: CSARKVSESGELFF.

J is TRBJ2-1 and V is TRBV9; weak D call: TRBD1 (6 bases). V lost 3 bases and J lost 8, with 12 bases in between. The germline gives CDR1 SGDLS, CDR2 YYNGEE. CDR3 length: 13 amino acids. The CDR3 DNA reads TGTGCCAGCAGCGACAGGGTTTTCGATGAGCAGTTCTTC. This encodes CASSDRVFDEQFF.

This clonotype appeared once. The chain uses TRBV30 and TRBJ1-2; tentatively, D is TRBD1 (6 bases). The V gene lost 2 bases and the J gene lost 1 base, with 8 bases spanning the gap. The CDR3 length is 13 residues. Germline loops: CDR1 GTSNPN, CDR2 SVGIG (reference sequence). The CDR3 here is CAWSTGINYGYTF. The CDR3 region has the DNA TGTGCCTGGAGTACAGGGATTAACTATGGCTACACCTTC.

The gene calls are TRBV13 and TRBJ1-3; D is possibly TRBD1 (6 bases). Germline-derived CDR1 and CDR2 are PRHDT and FYEKMQ (reference sequence). CDR3 size: 15 residues. V lost 4 bases to trimming and J lost 0 bases, with 10 bases between them. The CDR3 coding sequence is TGTGCCAGCAGCTCAGGGGACTTCTCTGGAAACACCATATATTTT. As protein: CASSSGDFSGNTIYF.

V is TRBV2 and J is TRBJ1-3; 8 bases map to TRBD1. Germline CDR1 and CDR2: SNHLY and FYNNEI. CDR3 length: 15 residues. V lost 2 bases and J lost 5; bases outside the gene matches: 5. The CDR3 loop reads CASSELQGGRNTIYF. The CDR3 DNA is TGTGCCAGCAGTGAACTACAGGGGGGCAGAAACACCATATATTTT.

This clonotype showed up just once. The chain employs TRBV28 and TRBJ1-5, with D hard to call. Trimming shortened V by 6 bases and J by 0 bases, and 15 bases separated the two germline ends. Germline loops: CDR1 MDHEN, CDR2 SYDVKM. The CDR3 is 16 amino acids. In nucleotides, the CDR3 is TGTGCCAGCAGCCCTACCGGACGAAATAGCAATCAGCCCCAGCATTTT. Translating it yields CASSPTGRNSNQPQHF.

The V and J genes are TRBV28 and TRBJ2-3; D is uncertain. From germline, CDR1 is MDHEN and CDR2 SYDVKM. This CDR3 spans 13 amino acids. Trimming cost V 2 bases and J 5 bases, with 8 bases left between them. CDR3 loop: CASSLLWRDTQYF. Here the CDR3 DNA reads TGTGCCAGCAGTTTACTATGGAGAGATACGCAGTATTTT.

J is TRBJ1-5 and V is TRBV5-6, with D possibly being TRBD1 (5 bases). The ends were cut back, 0 bases at V and 4 bases at J, with 20 bases in the middle. Germline assignment: CDR1 SGHDT and CDR2 YYEEEE. The CDR3 totals 18 residues. CDR3 loop: CASSLGGVGSSANQPQHF. DNA of the CDR3: TGTGCCAGCAGCTTGGGAGGGGTTGGTTCCAGCGCAAATCAGCCCCAGCATTTT.

J is TRBJ2-5 and V is TRBV2, with D tentatively TRBD2 (5 bases). Germline V gene sequence: CDR1 SNHLY, CDR2 FYNNEI. V dropped 3 bases and J dropped 0 bases, with 5 bases sitting between them. The CDR3 runs to 13 residues. The CDR3 region has the DNA TGTGCCAGCAGTGAGAGGGACCAAGAGACCCAGTACTTC. The encoded protein is CASSERDQETQYF.

The gene calls are TRBV13 and TRBJ2-3; 14 nucleotides agree with TRBD2. There are 15 residues in the CDR3. Germline CDR1 and CDR2: PRHDT and FYEKMQ (reference sequence). J was trimmed by 6 bases and V by 4 bases; bases with no gene match: 3. The CDR3 DNA reads as TGTGCCAGCAGCTCGACTAGCGGGGGGGCCGATACGCAGTATTTT. Amino acid sequence: CASSSTSGGADTQYF. Using reference TRBV13 and TRBJ2-3 for the parts outside the CDR3, the full variable domain is AAGVIQSPRHLIKEKRETATLKCYPIPRHDTVYWYQQGPGQDPQFLISFYEKMQSDKGSIPDRFSAQQFSDYHSELNMSSLELGDSALYFCASSSTSGGADTQYFGPGTRLTVL.

J is TRBJ2-1 and V is TRBV24-1; D is uncertain. The CDR3 consists of 13 residues. CDR1 KGHDR and CDR2 SFDVKD come from the germline V gene. Deletions cut 3 bases from V and 13 bases from J, with 15 bases between. CDR3 DNA: TGTGCCACCAGTGATGGTGGCGCGACTTCTCAGTTCTTC. Its protein product is CATSDGGATSQFF.

The genes are TRBV11-2 and TRBJ1-2, with D perhaps TRBD1 (5 bases). The CDR3 loop spans 13 amino acids. Per the germline V gene, CDR1 is SGHAT and CDR2 is FQNNGV. The V end was cut by 6 bases, the J end by 6 bases, with 14 bases between. Written as DNA, the CDR3 is TGTGCCAGCAGTGATGGCAGGGTCAATGGCTACACCTTC. This encodes CASSDGRVNGYTF.

CDR3 region: CSAQRGTGEADTQYF. Written as DNA, the CDR3 is TGCAGTGCGCAGCGGGGGACAGGGGAGGCAGATACGCAGTATTTT. The V gene is TRBV20-1, the J gene TRBJ2-3; 10 nucleotides line up with TRBD1. The CDR3 has 15 amino acids. Trimming at V came to 6 bases and at J to 4 bases, leaving 10 bases not matched to a gene. CDR1 is DFQATT, CDR2 SNEGSKA, per germline (reference sequence).

The CDR3 DNA is TGTGCCAGCAGTTCGGGACTAGCGGGGGTTCTGGAGCAGTACTTC. Its translation is CASSSGLAGVLEQYF. V gene TRBV28 combines with J gene TRBJ2-7, with 14 bases fitting TRBD2. The germline CDR1 and CDR2 sequences are MDHEN and SYDVKM. Trimming took 4 bases from V and 7 from J; bases not matched to a gene: 6. The CDR3 runs 15 residues.

This clonotype occurred once. CDR3 in amino acids: CASSTGPYNEQFF. The CDR3 DNA sequence: TGTGCCAGCAGCACGGGGCCATACAATGAGCAGTTCTTC. V gene TRBV27 combines with J gene TRBJ2-1; tentatively, D is TRBD1 or TRBD2 (5 bases each). There are 13 residues in the CDR3. Trimming took 6 bases from V and 4 from J, leaving 10 bases between them. From germline, CDR1 is MNHEY and CDR2 SMNVEV (reference sequence).

The chain has TRBV6-2 or TRBV6-3 and TRBJ2-7; 7 positions agree with TRBD1. V shed 4 bases, J shed 2 bases, and the junction held 8 bases outside the gene matches. The CDR3 has 15 amino acids. Germline V gene lookup returns CDR1 MNHEY and CDR2 SVGEGT. For the CDR3, the DNA is TGTGCCAGCAGTTCGTCACAGGGGTGGGCCTACGAGCAGTACTTC. Protein sequence: CASSSSQGWAYEQYF.

The J gene is TRBJ2-5, the V gene TRBV29-1, with D unresolved. Germline V gene lookup returns CDR1 SQVTM and CDR2 ANQGSEA. There are 13 residues in the CDR3. V was trimmed by 3 bases and J by 4 bases, leaving 12 bases between them. CDR3 in amino acids: CSVDRQASETQYF. In nucleotides, the CDR3 is TGCAGCGTTGACCGGCAGGCATCAGAGACCCAGTACTTC.

This chain uses TRBV5-1 with TRBJ2-1, with 8 nucleotides matching TRBD2. J gave up 12 bases and V 4 bases, and 9 bases lay outside the gene matches. Germline V lookup: CDR1 SGHRS, CDR2 YFSETQ. The CDR3 totals 13 residues. The CDR3 region has the DNA TGCGCCAGCAGCCTACTAGCGGTCACTGGGCAGTTCTTC. Its protein is CASSLLAVTGQFF.

The V and J genes are TRBV24-1 and TRBJ2-2, with TRBD2 matching 10 bases. Germline-derived CDR1 and CDR2 are KGHDR and SFDVKD. The ends lost 5 bases at V and 7 bases at J; junction bases unmatched: 6. This CDR3 is 15 amino acids long. The CDR3 here is CATSASGGAIGELFF. The CDR3 region has the DNA TGTGCCACCAGTGCCAGCGGGGGGGCCATCGGGGAGCTGTTTTTT.

The chain joins TRBV27 to TRBJ2-3; 10 bases are a match to TRBD2. Germline CDR1 reads MNHEY; CDR2 reads SMNVEV (reference sequence). The CDR3 spans 17 residues. J gave up 1 base and V 6 bases, and 10 bases lay outside the gene matches. This CDR3 reads CASRVKVAGGGTDTQYF. The DNA for the CDR3 is TGTGCCAGCAGGGTCAAGGTAGCGGGAGGAGGCACAGATACGCAGTATTTT.

CDR3 in DNA: TGTGCCAGCAGCGCTAGGACAGAACAAGAGACCCAGTACTTC. Translating gives CASSARTEQETQYF. The J gene is TRBJ2-5, the V gene TRBV9, with D tentatively TRBD1 (6 bases). CDR1 and CDR2 (germline): SGDLS, YYNGEE. With 3 bases removed from V and 2 bases from J, the gap between germline ends came to 11 bases. The CDR3 contains 14 residues.

The V and J genes are TRBV6-4 and TRBJ1-3; D call uncertain. The CDR3 is made up of 14 amino acids. The V gene lost 7 bases and the J gene lost 0 bases, with 10 bases spanning the gap. From germline, CDR1 is MRHNA and CDR2 SNTAGT. The CDR3 spells CASTQTHSGNTIYF. The CDR3 nucleotides read TGTGCCAGCACCCAGACTCACTCTGGAAACACCATATATTTT.